Listed here are 9 T cell receptor beta chains from one sample, sequenced in a study of blood T cell repertoires in COVID-19. TCRdb's copy holds only in-frame clones and misses some; the assay was immunoSEQ multiplex PCR. Here the sample spans approximately 210,000 clones, around 80% being singletons. Sequencing was carried out using peripheral blood. These receptors all stem from a woman of 80 years or more with COVID-19, enrolled during active disease.

Comment on this clone: At one end the junction does not follow the germline gene, possibly because of a read error. V usage is TRBV28 and J usage is TRBJ1-5, with TRBD1 matching over 8 bases. The CDR3 loop spans 11 amino acids. Germline CDR1 reads MDHEN; CDR2 reads SYDVKM. The CDR3 coding sequence is TGTGCCAGCAGCGCACCGGGACAGGAGACTTTT. Encoded protein: CASSAPGQETF.

The CDR3, as DNA: TGTGCCAGCAGTTATAGCAATGAAGCTTTCTTT. Translated, it gives CASSYSNEAFF. V is TRBV6-6 and J is TRBJ1-1; D call uncertain. Trimming took off 3 bases at V and 7 bases at J, with 6 bases between the two ends. The CDR3 has 11 residues. The germline V gene encodes CDR1 MNHNY and CDR2 SVGAGI (reference sequence).

CDR3 loop: CASSSTSTDTQYF. The CDR3, as DNA: TGTGCCAGCAGCTCGACTAGTACAGATACGCAGTATTTT. This chain uses TRBV11-2 with TRBJ2-3; D possibly corresponds to TRBD2 (6 bases). Germline V gene sequence: CDR1 SGHAT, CDR2 FQNNGV. The CDR3 is 13 amino acids. Trimming took 4 bases from V and 3 from J, leaving 8 bases between them.

The chain joins TRBV30 to TRBJ1-1; D ambiguous. V shed 3 bases and J shed 2 bases, with 10 bases lying between them. The germline V gene encodes CDR1 GTSNPN and CDR2 SVGIG (reference sequence). The CDR3 covers 13 residues. The CDR3 region has the DNA TGTGCCTGGAGCAGGAACAGAAACACTGAAGCTTTCTTT. It yields the protein CAWSRNRNTEAFF.

The chain couples TRBV28 to TRBJ1-5; unclear D gene. Trimming shortened V by 5 bases and J by 7 bases, and 9 bases separated the two germline ends. CDR3 length equals 12 residues. Germline assignment: CDR1 MDHEN and CDR2 SYDVKM. The CDR3 loop reads CASSEQSQPQHF. CDR3 DNA: TGTGCCAGCAGTGAACAGAGCCAGCCCCAGCATTTT.

The J gene is TRBJ1-2, the V gene TRBV19; D not resolved. Trimming cost V 0 bases and J 4 bases, with 6 bases left between them. The length of the CDR3 is 13 residues. The V gene's germline CDR1 is LNHDA and CDR2 SQIVND (reference sequence). This chain's CDR3 is CASSIDLFYGYTF. The CDR3 bases are TGTGCCAGTAGTATAGACCTATTCTATGGCTACACCTTC.

V gene TRBV4-1 combines with J gene TRBJ1-1; D perhaps matches TRBD1 (6 bases). The ends were cut back, 1 base at V and 3 bases at J, with 15 bases in the middle. The V gene's germline CDR1 is MGHRA and CDR2 YSYEKL. The length of the CDR3 is 16 residues. The DNA of the CDR3 is TGCGCCAGCAGCCAAGGATACGGGGGGGCCCACACTGAAGCTTTCTTT. Its protein is CASSQGYGGAHTEAFF.

The chain employs TRBV28 and TRBJ1-5; no firm D call. This CDR3 region has 15 residues. Germline loops: CDR1 MDHEN, CDR2 SYDVKM. Deletions cut 4 bases from V and 7 bases from J, with 17 bases between. The CDR3 nucleotides are TGTGCCAGCAGTTCGAATATCATGACCGGGCAGCCCCAGCATTTT. It codes for CASSSNIMTGQPQHF.

The rearrangement links TRBV5-1 to TRBJ2-1; TRBD2 is a possible D gene (6 bases). This CDR3 spans 13 amino acids. Trimming shortened V by 4 bases and J by 7 bases, and 12 bases separated the two germline ends. Germline loops: CDR1 SGHRS, CDR2 YFSETQ. The CDR3 here is CASSPDGSNEQFF. The CDR3 DNA sequence: TGCGCCAGCAGCCCCGACGGGAGTAATGAGCAGTTCTTC.